This T cell receptor beta chain was sequenced for a study of response to subunit inactivated influenza vaccine. Study-level findings and limits: With each seasonal influenza vaccination, the authors suggested, few new T cells are recruited.

Each CDR3 protein gets one entry after TCRdb re-called the RT-PCR reads with MiXCR. The table includes a few hundred thousand distinct CDR3 sequences, about 14% detected once. The germline CDR1 and CDR2 sequences are SGHKS and YYEKEE (reference sequence). The CDR3 length is 14 residues. Unmatched junction bases numbered 7, after V lost 3 bases and J lost 8 bases. For this clonotype: Its target is unknown.

The TCR sequence derives from a middle-aged man who received an inactivated influenza vaccine. The V gene is TRBV5-5, the J gene TRBJ1-2; TRBD1 agrees at 10 bases. The specimen comprised PBMCs from blood, sampled 12 days after vaccination. CDR3 bases: TGTGCCAGCAGCTATCAAGACAGGGGGCGCGGCTACACCTTC. Its translation is CASSYQDRGRGYTF.